This T cell receptor beta chain derives from a study of cytomegalovirus exposure and HLA in healthy donors. Whole-study context: One earlier analysis, a look at 150 million to 200 million T cells, found some 120 million unique TCR beta sequences.

With regard to this clone: The antigen is unknown.

Amplification used 60 Vbeta primers and 13 Jbeta primers. Clones were read by immunoSEQ multiplex PCR, and TCRdb kept only the in-frame ones, dropping some. The profile shows about 130,000 clones, 75% to 90% of them singletons. The germline CDR1 and CDR2 sequences are SGHNT and YENEEA. This CDR3 is 13 amino acids long. Trimming took off 1 base at V and 7 bases at J, with 10 bases between the two ends. Points from the study as a whole: Trimming of TCR beta V- and J-genes showed a link, identified in a later analysis, to a missense DCLRE1C variant.

What was sequenced was PBMCs. This receptor was taken from a man between 18 and 29 years old in good health and CMV-seropositive. This sequence joins TRBV11-3 and TRBJ2-5; TRBD2 might be the D (5 bases). For the CDR3, the DNA is TGTGCCAGCAGCTTAGCCCCGGAGGCGACCCAGTACTTC. It is translated as CASSLAPEATQYF.